The sequence of this T cell receptor (beta chain) was determined in a study of PD-L1 blockade in urothelial cancer. The germline V and J ends were trimmed by 5 bases and 0 bases, with 10 bases remaining between them. CDR1 and CDR2 from the germline V gene are LNHDA and SQIVND (reference sequence). The length of the CDR3 is 14 residues. As to time point: pretreatment peripheral blood. The number of samples from each patient was between 1 and 8, taken pretreatment and on-treatment. The assay was immunoSEQ multiplex PCR, and TCRdb's table has in-frame clones only and misses some. The sample includes tens of thousands of clones, about 81% of them seen just once.

Sample: PBMCs, taken around atezolizumab (anti-PD-L1) treatment. This chain links TRBV19 with TRBJ1-1, with D possibly TRBD1 on 5 matching bases. This clonotype was obtained from a man between 65 and 85 years old with urothelial cancer. The CDR3 bases are TGTGCCAGTAGTTTTAGGGGTATGAACACTGAAGCTTTCTTT. Translation gives CASSFRGMNTEAFF.